This TCR beta chain was captured by sequencing in a study of cytomegalovirus exposure and HLA in healthy donors. Overall study results and limits: Earlier analysis looked at TCR beta V segments, and most were productive about 87% or about 30% of the time.

Trimming shortened V by 5 bases and J by 5 bases, and 17 bases separated the two germline ends. Germline CDR1 reads SGHNT; CDR2 reads YYREEE (reference sequence). The CDR3 has 14 amino acids. 60 Vbeta and 13 Jbeta primers were used in PCR. TCRdb's copy holds only in-frame clones and misses some; the assay was immunoSEQ multiplex PCR. The profile shows roughly 130,000 clones, about 73% of them singletons. This clone was counted between two and nine times. Its target is not known. The chain combines TRBV5-4 with TRBJ2-7; D is undetermined. The receptor was derived from a middle-aged woman in good health and CMV-seropositive. Source material: PBMCs. Here the CDR3 DNA reads TGTGCCAGCAGTACCGCAGCGCCTTTGGACGAGCAGTACTTC. Translation: CASSTAAPLDEQYF.